This is a list of T cell receptor beta chains from one sample in a study of early T cells in non-severe SARS-CoV-2 infection. TCRdb reanalysed the 5' RACE reads using MiXCR and keeps one entry per CDR3 protein. This sample yields about 98,000 distinct CDR3 sequences, of which around 13% are seen a single time; 6.2% belongs to the top ten. Sample: whole blood. Receptor source: an adult who was a healthcare worker with PCR-confirmed SARS-CoV-2 infection or an uninfected control (not recorded which). Both conserved end residues are part of each CDR3. The order of the fields is D gene, clone size, J gene, V gene, CDR3 length, CDR3 DNA, CDR3 protein. D genes are given only for firm matches. A row's size may be missing; if present it is once, few, many or a size class.

NA	many	TRBJ1-1	TRBV6-5	15	TGTGCCAGCCCCAGTCCTTGTGGAGCGGAAACTGAAGCTTTCTTT	CASPSPCGAETEAFF
NA	NA	TRBJ2-5	TRBV2	12	TGTGCCAGCCGTTATGAATCGGAGACCCAGTACTTC	CASRYESETQYF
NA	NA	TRBJ2-3	TRBV19	15	TGTGCCAGTAGTTTTAGGGGCTCTGGCACAGATACGCAGTATTTT	CASSFRGSGTDTQYF
NA	NA	TRBJ2-6	TRBV28	16	TGTGCCAGCAGCCAGGGTACCTACTCTGGGGCCAACGTCCTGACTTTC	CASSQGTYSGANVLTF
TRBD2	few	TRBJ2-1	TRBV10-2	16	TGCGCCAGCAGTGAGTCGGGGACTAGCGGGAACAATGAGCAGTTCTTC	CASSESGTSGNNEQFF
TRBD2	few	TRBJ2-3	TRBV20-1	15	TGCAGTGCGTCGCCGGGACTAGCGGGCACAGATACGCAGTATTTT	CSASPGLAGTDTQYF
NA	few	TRBJ2-4	TRBV28	19	TGTGCCAGCACAATCGAAGGCCTTCCTATCGCTTTAGCCAAAAACATTCAGTACTTC	CASTIEGLPIALAKNIQYF
NA	once	TRBJ2-2	TRBV19	17	TGTGCCAGTAGTCTCCCCAGGATTTTGTCAGACACCGGGGAGCTGTTTTTT	CASSLPRILSDTGELFF
TRBD1	NA	TRBJ2-1	TRBV11-2	13	TGTGCCAGCAGCACCCAGCAGGGGGCCGGGCAGTTCTTC	CASSTQQGAGQFF
TRBD1	NA	TRBJ2-7	TRBV19	14	TGTGTCAGTACCCCGACAGGGGTCCCCTACGAGCAGTACTTC	CVSTPTGVPYEQYF
NA	NA	TRBJ2-2	TRBV29-1	14	TGCAGCGCCGACGGGCGGGATAGCACCGGGGAGCTGTTTTTT	CSADGRDSTGELFF
NA	few	TRBJ2-3	TRBV7-2	14	TGTGCCAGCAGCCTGGGCTTTAACGCAGATACGCAGTATTTT	CASSLGFNADTQYF
NA	few	TRBJ2-5	TRBV7-9	13	TGTGCTTCCGGCGGGGGCCCTGTGGGGACCCAGTACTTC	CASGGGPVGTQYF
TRBD2	many	TRBJ2-7	TRBV6-2/TRBV6-3	15	TGTGCCAGCAGTTCGGGGACTAGCCCGGTCTACGAGCAGTACTTC	CASSSGTSPVYEQYF
TRBD2	few	TRBJ2-1	TRBV4-3	13	TGCGCCAGTTCTAGCGGGAGGCTCAATGAGCAGTTCTTC	CASSSGRLNEQFF
TRBD2	NA	TRBJ2-7	TRBV7-3	18	TGTGTCAGCAGCCATGGGCTAGCGGGAGGAAACGGGGTTTACGAGCAGTACTTC	CVSSHGLAGGNGVYEQYF
NA	NA	TRBJ2-4	TRBV28	13	TGTGCCAGCAGGGGGGCGCCCAAAAACATTCAGTACTTC	CASRGAPKNIQYF
NA	NA	TRBJ1-2	TRBV5-6	13	TGTGCCAGCAGCCGGCCGGGACCCTATGGCTACACCTTC	CASSRPGPYGYTF
TRBD2	few	TRBJ2-2	TRBV24-1	15	TGTGCCACCGGCGCCCTAGCGGAGAACAGCGGGGAGCTGTTTTTT	CATGALAENSGELFF
NA	NA	TRBJ2-1	TRBV18	13	TGTGCCAGCTCACCAGGGACCAAAAATGAGCAGTTCTTC	CASSPGTKNEQFF
TRBD2	many	TRBJ2-1	TRBV6-2/TRBV6-3	17	TGTGCCAGCAGTCAAGTAAGACTAGCGGGGGAGGCCAATGAGCAGTTCTTC	CASSQVRLAGEANEQFF
NA	few	TRBJ2-1	TRBV28	16	TGTGCCAGCAGGGGGGCCGGGACTACCTTTTACAATGAGCAGTTCTTC	CASRGAGTTFYNEQFF
TRBD1	few	TRBJ1-5	TRBV19	13	TGTGCCAGTAGCCCCGACAGGGAGCGGCCCCAGCATTTT	CASSPDRERPQHF
TRBD1	many	TRBJ2-5	TRBV7-9	16	TGTGCCAGCAGCCGTCCCCCGGGACAGCTAAAAGAGACCCAGTACTTC	CASSRPPGQLKETQYF
NA	many	TRBJ2-7	TRBV28	16	TGTGCCAGCAGAGACTTAGGGGAGGTTAAGTCCTACGAGCAGTACTTC	CASRDLGEVKSYEQYF
TRBD2	few	TRBJ2-1	TRBV9	15	TGTGCCAGCAGCGGGGGACTAGCGGCAAACAATGAGCAGTTCTTC	CASSGGLAANNEQFF
NA	few	TRBJ2-5	TRBV6-5	14	TGTGCCAGCAGTTACGGGGAGTTGGGAGAGACCCAGTACTTC	CASSYGELGETQYF
NA	few	TRBJ2-2	TRBV4-1	12	TGCGCCAGCAGCCACGACACCGGGGAGCTGTTTTTT	CASSHDTGELFF
NA	NA	TRBJ2-3	TRBV2	12	TGTGCCAGCAGTGCCCAATTTAACGCGCAGTATTTT	CASSAQFNAQYF